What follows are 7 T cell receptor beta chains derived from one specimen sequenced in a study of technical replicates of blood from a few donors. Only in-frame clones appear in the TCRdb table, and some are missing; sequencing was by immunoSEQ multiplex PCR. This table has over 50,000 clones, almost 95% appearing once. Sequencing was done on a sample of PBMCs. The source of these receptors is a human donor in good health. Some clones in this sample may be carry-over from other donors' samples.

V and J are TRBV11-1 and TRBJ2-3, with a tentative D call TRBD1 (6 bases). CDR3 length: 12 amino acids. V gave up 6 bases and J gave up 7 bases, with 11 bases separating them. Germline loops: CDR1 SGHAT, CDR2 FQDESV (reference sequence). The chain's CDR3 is CASSQGRYTQYF. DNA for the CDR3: TGTGCCAGCAGTCAGGGGAGATATACGCAGTATTTT.

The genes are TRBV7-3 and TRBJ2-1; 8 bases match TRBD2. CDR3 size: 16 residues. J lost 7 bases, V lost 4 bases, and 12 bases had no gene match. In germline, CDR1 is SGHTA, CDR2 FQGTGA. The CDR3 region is CASSYPGLGAQNEQFF. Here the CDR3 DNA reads TGTGCCAGCAGCTACCCGGGACTAGGGGCACAAAATGAGCAGTTCTTC.

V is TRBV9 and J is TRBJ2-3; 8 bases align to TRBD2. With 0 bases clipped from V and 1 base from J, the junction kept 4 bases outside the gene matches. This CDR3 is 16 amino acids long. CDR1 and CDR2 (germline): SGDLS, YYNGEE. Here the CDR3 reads CASSVDAGGGTDTQYF. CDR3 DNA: TGTGCCAGCAGCGTAGATGCGGGAGGTGGCACAGATACGCAGTATTTT.

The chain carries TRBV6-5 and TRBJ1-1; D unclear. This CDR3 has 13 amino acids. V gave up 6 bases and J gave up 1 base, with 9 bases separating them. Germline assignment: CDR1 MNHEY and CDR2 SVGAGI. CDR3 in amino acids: CASSRFPNTEAFF. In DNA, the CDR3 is TGTGCCAGCAGCAGGTTCCCGAACACTGAAGCTTTCTTT.

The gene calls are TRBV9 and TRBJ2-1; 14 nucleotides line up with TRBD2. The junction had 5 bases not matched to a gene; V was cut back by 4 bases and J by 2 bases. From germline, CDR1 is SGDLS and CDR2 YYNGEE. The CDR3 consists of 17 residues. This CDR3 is CASSLRLAGGPYNEQFF. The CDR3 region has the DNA TGTGCCAGCAGCCTACGACTAGCGGGAGGGCCCTACAATGAGCAGTTCTTC.

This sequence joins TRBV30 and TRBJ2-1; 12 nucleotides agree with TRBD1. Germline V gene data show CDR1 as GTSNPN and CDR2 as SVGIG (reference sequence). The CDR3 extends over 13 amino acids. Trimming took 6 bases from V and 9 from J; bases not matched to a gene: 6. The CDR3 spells CACRDRGRGEQFF. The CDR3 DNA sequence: TGTGCCTGCCGGGACAGGGGGCGGGGTGAGCAGTTCTTC.

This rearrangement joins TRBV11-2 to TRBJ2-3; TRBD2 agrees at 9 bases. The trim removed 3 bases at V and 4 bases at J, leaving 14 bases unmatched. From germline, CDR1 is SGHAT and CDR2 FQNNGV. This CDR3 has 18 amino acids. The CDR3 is CASSFAEAGGSEADTQYF. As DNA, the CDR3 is TGTGCCAGCAGCTTTGCTGAAGCGGGGGGATCTGAGGCAGATACGCAGTATTTT.